One sample yielded the 27 T cell receptor beta chains listed below, sequenced in a study of radiation and T cells in renal cell carcinoma. Produced via immunoSEQ multiplex PCR; TCRdb's table is partial and in-frame only. The sample has about 59,000 clones; roughly 79% are singletons. Time point: baseline pretreatment blood. Sample treatment: 15 Gy SBRT to primary tumor, nephrectomy 4 weeks later. The source material was blood, sampled from a patient whose treatment included radiotherapy and nephrectomy. The receptors derive from a man aged 55-75 years with renal cell carcinoma.

V is TRBV15 and J is TRBJ1-4, with 7 bases fitting TRBD1. J lost 4 bases, V lost 3 bases, and 8 bases had no gene match. CDR3 length equals 16 residues. Germline V gene lookup returns CDR1 LNHNV and CDR2 YYDKDF (reference sequence). The CDR3 spells CATSSDPGGSNEKLFF. The CDR3 DNA is TGTGCCACCAGCAGCGACCCAGGGGGGAGTAATGAAAAACTGTTTTTT.

The genes are TRBV6-5 and TRBJ2-7; D not certain. The CDR3 runs 11 residues. The V gene's germline CDR1 is MNHEY and CDR2 SVGAGI. V was pared by 5 bases and J by 7 bases, with 9 bases between. Here the CDR3 DNA reads TGTGCCAGCAGTGAACTGCGGGAGCAGTACGTC. This translates into CASSELREQYV.

The rearrangement uses TRBV10-3 and TRBJ2-3; D ambiguous. V was shortened by 0 bases and J by 2 bases, with 6 bases between the two germline ends. CDR1 is ENHRY, CDR2 SYGVKD, per germline. The CDR3 covers 14 residues. For the CDR3, the DNA is TGTGCCATCAGTGAGTCGGACCACACAGATACGCAGTATTTT. This sequence encodes CAISESDHTDTQYF.

This chain joins TRBV5-1 and TRBJ2-2, with D possibly being TRBD1 (6 bases). From germline, CDR1 is SGHRS and CDR2 YFSETQ. The CDR3 totals 14 residues. Trimming left V 7 bases short and J 6 bases short, with 16 bases between. The DNA of the CDR3 is TGCGCCAGCGAAACAGGGATCAGAGCCGGGGAGCTGTTTTTT. Its protein is CASETGIRAGELFF.

The chain combines TRBV6-1 with TRBJ1-5; D gene ambiguous. Germline loops: CDR1 MNHNS, CDR2 SASEGT. Trimming took off 0 bases at V and 3 bases at J, with 9 bases between the two ends. This CDR3 contains 15 residues. This CDR3 reads CASSEAELVNQPQHF. CDR3 coding DNA: TGTGCCAGCAGTGAAGCTGAATTGGTCAATCAGCCCCAGCATTTT.

The sample holds one count of this clone. The chain carries TRBV5-6 and TRBJ1-4, with TRBD1 as a possible D gene (5 bases). V lost 2 bases, J lost 5 bases, and 10 bases lay in between. CDR3 length equals 14 residues. Per germline, CDR1 SGHDT and CDR2 YYEEEE. CDR3 nucleotides: TGTGCCAGCAGCTTTCTAGGGGCGAATGAAAAACTGTTTTTT. Translated, it gives CASSFLGANEKLFF.

This clone was recorded a few times. This sequence joins TRBV5-1 and TRBJ2-4; 11 bases match TRBD1. From germline, CDR1 is SGHRS and CDR2 YFSETQ. Trimming removed 4 bases from V and 0 bases from J; junction bases left unmatched: 9. The CDR3 extends over 18 amino acids. The CDR3 sequence: CASSPGQGVWRAKNIQYF. The CDR3 nucleotides are TGCGCCAGCAGCCCGGGACAGGGGGTCTGGCGAGCCAAAAACATTCAGTACTTC.

This sequence joins TRBV19 and TRBJ1-2; D not certain. Germline assignment: CDR1 LNHDA and CDR2 SQIVND (reference sequence). The CDR3 is 15 residues long. Deletions cut 8 bases from V and 1 base from J, with 17 bases between. Here the CDR3 reads CASSETRHFNYGYTF. In DNA form, the CDR3 reads TGTGCCAGTTCCGAGACAAGACACTTTAACTATGGCTACACCTTC.

The rearrangement uses TRBV2 and TRBJ2-7; D is uncertain. This CDR3 spans 11 amino acids. CDR1 is SNHLY, CDR2 FYNNEI, per germline. The V gene lost 8 bases and the J gene lost 4 bases, with 9 bases spanning the gap. The CDR3 DNA sequence: TGTGCCAGCGGAGCCCTTTACGAGCAGTACGTC. It codes for CASGALYEQYV.

This clone has only one observation. The chain links TRBV9 to TRBJ2-5; 7 bases align to TRBD2. The ends lost 3 bases at V and 7 bases at J; junction bases unmatched: 6. This CDR3 has 13 residues. CDR1 SGDLS and CDR2 YYNGEE come from the germline V gene. CDR3 sequence (DNA): TGTGCCAGCAGCGAGAACCCGGGGGGGACCCAGTACTTC. As protein: CASSENPGGTQYF.

The chain couples TRBV9 to TRBJ2-2; the match to TRBD2 covers 12 bases. Germline V gene data show CDR1 as SGDLS and CDR2 as YYNGEE. The junction had 5 bases not matched to a gene; V was cut back by 3 bases and J by 2 bases. The CDR3 contains 17 residues. The CDR3 loop is CASSARLAGVNTGELFF. CDR3 in DNA: TGTGCCAGCAGCGCCCGACTAGCGGGAGTAAACACCGGGGAGCTGTTTTTT.

The V call is TRBV28, the J call TRBJ1-5, with a possible D match to TRBD1 (6 bases). Trimming pared 3 bases from V and 6 bases from J, leaving 15 bases between. The CDR3 loop spans 15 amino acids. Germline V gene lookup returns CDR1 MDHEN and CDR2 SYDVKM. The CDR3 reads CASSLGGPPTQPQHF. The CDR3, as DNA: TGTGCCAGCAGTTTGGGGGGGCCACCGACTCAGCCCCAGCATTTT. The variable domain in full, with the rest retrieved from reference TRBV28 and TRBJ1-5, is DVKVTQSSRYLVKRTGEKVFLECVQDMDHENMFWYRQDPGLGLRLIYFSYDVKMKEKGDIPEGYSVSREKKERFSLILESASTNQTSMYLCASSLGGPPTQPQHFGDGTRLSIL.

V is TRBV18 and J is TRBJ2-1; TRBD1 matches at 12 bases. From germline, CDR1 is KGHSH and CDR2 LQKENI. Trimming at V came to 4 bases and at J to 7 bases, leaving 11 bases not matched to a gene. The CDR3 consists of 17 residues. The CDR3 nucleotides are TGTGCCAGCTCACATTCGCCGGGACAGGGGGCGAGGAATGAGCAGTTCTTC. The encoded protein is CASSHSPGQGARNEQFF. The variable domain in full, with the rest retrieved from reference TRBV18 and TRBJ2-1, is NAGVMQNPRHLVRRRGQEARLRCSPMKGHSHVYWYRQLPEEGLKFMVYLQKENIIDESGMPKERFSAEFPKEGPSILRIQQVVRGDSAAYFCASSHSPGQGARNEQFFGPGTRLTVL.

The sample holds a few counts of this clone. The rearrangement links TRBV4-1 to TRBJ1-2; 9 bases map to TRBD1. Germline trimming cut 1 base from V and 4 bases from J; bases unmatched to any gene: 1. CDR3 length: 14 residues. Germline V gives CDR1 MGHRA, CDR2 YSYEKL. The CDR3 region has the DNA TGCGCCAGCAGCCAAGGACAGGGGGGCTATGGCTACACCTTC. Residues: CASSQGQGGYGYTF.

The chain joins TRBV11-2 to TRBJ1-5, with TRBD1 matching over 11 bases. V shed 0 bases and J 8 bases; nucleotides not matched to a gene: 6. The CDR3 contains 16 residues. In germline, CDR1 is SGHAT, CDR2 FQNNGV. CDR3 protein: CASSLDWTGGREPQHF. The CDR3 DNA reads as TGTGCCAGCAGCTTAGATTGGACAGGGGGCAGGGAGCCCCAGCATTTT.

This clone was picked up one time. This rearrangement joins TRBV10-3 to TRBJ2-2, with 7 nucleotides matching TRBD1. Germline CDR1 is ENHRY and CDR2 is SYGVKD. The CDR3 length is 15 residues. The V segment lost 2 bases and the J segment 3 bases; nucleotides outside the gene matches: 3. The CDR3 spells CAISETGADTGELFF. CDR3 sequence (DNA): TGTGCCATCAGTGAGACAGGGGCGGACACCGGGGAGCTGTTTTTT.

This clone came up once. The chain couples TRBV7-8 to TRBJ2-3, with 9 positions matching TRBD2. Unmatched junction bases numbered 12, after V lost 5 bases and J lost 6 bases. The CDR3 has 16 residues. Germline values: CDR1 SGHVS, CDR2 FQNEAQ. The CDR3: CASSLPWREGPDTQYF. The CDR3 DNA follows: TGTGCCAGCAGCCTTCCTTGGCGGGAGGGCCCGGATACGCAGTATTTT.

This chain connects TRBV19 to TRBJ1-2; D gene unclear. This CDR3 has 14 amino acids. Trimming left V 6 bases short and J 1 base short, with 12 bases between. CDR1 is LNHDA and CDR2 is SQIVND in the germline V gene (reference sequence). The CDR3 DNA reads as TGTGCCAGTAGCGAACAAATAAATAACTATGGCTACACCTTC. Translating gives CASSEQINNYGYTF.

The chain uses TRBV13 and TRBJ2-2, with D unclear. The CDR3 contains 12 residues. The V gene lost 2 bases and the J gene lost 4 bases, with 2 bases spanning the gap. Germline assignment: CDR1 PRHDT and CDR2 FYEKMQ (reference sequence). CDR3: CASSLLTGELFF. For the CDR3, the DNA is TGTGCCAGCAGCTTACTCACCGGGGAGCTGTTTTTT.

The genes are TRBV7-6 and TRBJ1-1; 7 nucleotides align to TRBD1. The V and J ends lost 5 bases and 0 bases, in that order; junction bases with no gene match: 3. Germline V CDR1 and CDR2: SGHVS, FNYEAQ. The CDR3 runs to 14 residues. This chain's CDR3 is CASSPQGLNTEAFF. In DNA form, the CDR3 reads TGTGCCAGCAGCCCACAGGGGCTGAACACTGAAGCTTTCTTT.

This chain joins TRBV29-1 and TRBJ1-2; D is unclear. V was pared by 8 bases and J by 7 bases, with 14 bases between. This CDR3 contains 11 residues. The germline gives CDR1 SQVTM, CDR2 ANQGSEA. The CDR3 spells CSSDTFGGYTF. For the CDR3, the DNA is TGCAGCTCCGACACATTCGGTGGCTACACCTTC.

The chain's CDR3 is CAWSSGGLHTDTQYF. CDR3 DNA: TGTGCCTGGAGTTCGGGGGGATTACACACAGATACGCAGTATTTT. This chain joins TRBV30 and TRBJ2-3, with 7 bases aligning to TRBD2. The V segment lost 2 bases and the J segment 2 bases; nucleotides outside the gene matches: 7. The CDR3 runs 15 residues. Germline CDR1 reads GTSNPN; CDR2 reads SVGIG (reference sequence). The entire variable domain, with the rest obtained from reference TRBV30 and TRBJ2-3, is as follows: SQTIHQWPATLVQPVGSPLSLECTVEGTSNPNLYWYRQAAGRGLQLLFYSVGIGQISSEVPQNLSASRPQDRQFILSSKKLLLSDSGFYLCAWSSGGLHTDTQYFGPGTRLTVL.

The chain joins TRBV7-3 to TRBJ2-2; perhaps TRBD1 as D (6 bases). The V gene's germline CDR1 is SGHTA and CDR2 FQGTGA. Between the trimmed V and J ends, which lost 5 bases and 3 bases, there was a span of 10 bases. This CDR3 comprises 14 residues. The CDR3 coding sequence is TGTGCCAGCAGCATAGGGGGAGACACCGGGGAGCTGTTTTTT. It yields the protein CASSIGGDTGELFF.

CDR3 bases: TGTGCCAGCAGCCGCTACGGTGGTAGCGGGGGCAATACGCAGTATTTT. Its protein product is CASSRYGGSGGNTQYF. The J gene is TRBJ2-3, the V gene TRBV7-8, with TRBD2 identical over 9 bases. CDR1 SGHVS and CDR2 FQNEAQ come from the germline V gene. V was clipped by 5 bases and J by 7 bases; unmatched bases: 13. This CDR3 contains 16 residues. Drawing the rest from reference TRBV7-8 and TRBJ2-3, the complete variable domain is GAGVSQSPRYKVAKRGQDVALRCDPISGHVSLFWYQQALGQGPEFLTYFQNEAQLDKSGLPSDRFFAERPEGSVSTLKIQRTQQEDSAVYLCASSRYGGSGGNTQYFGPGTRLTVL.

V usage is TRBV6-1 and J usage is TRBJ1-5; unclear D gene. The germline V gene has CDR1 MNHNS and CDR2 SASEGT. The germline V and J ends were trimmed by 2 bases and 0 bases, with 2 bases remaining between them. This CDR3 has 13 amino acids. The CDR3 DNA reads TGTGCCAGCAGTGAATATAGCAATCAGCCCCAGCATTTT. As protein: CASSEYSNQPQHF.

The chain has TRBV5-5 and TRBJ1-2; 8 bases agree with TRBD1. The germline gives CDR1 SGHKS, CDR2 YYEKEE (reference sequence). The CDR3 has 15 residues. V dropped 2 bases and J dropped 8; count of bases not matched to a gene: 11. The CDR3 DNA sequence: TGTGCCAGCAGCTTTAGCCAGGGGGCTGTCGTGGGCTACACCTTC. Its protein product is CASSFSQGAVVGYTF.

This clone has a single count. This chain joins TRBV7-9 and TRBJ2-3; TRBD1 agrees at 8 bases. The CDR3 loop spans 14 amino acids. The V segment lost 5 bases and the J segment 5 bases; nucleotides outside the gene matches: 6. Germline CDR1 and CDR2: SEHNR and FQNEAQ (reference sequence). CDR3 in amino acids: CASSLRGREDTQYF. CDR3 nucleotide sequence: TGTGCCAGCAGCCTCAGGGGGCGCGAAGATACGCAGTATTTT.